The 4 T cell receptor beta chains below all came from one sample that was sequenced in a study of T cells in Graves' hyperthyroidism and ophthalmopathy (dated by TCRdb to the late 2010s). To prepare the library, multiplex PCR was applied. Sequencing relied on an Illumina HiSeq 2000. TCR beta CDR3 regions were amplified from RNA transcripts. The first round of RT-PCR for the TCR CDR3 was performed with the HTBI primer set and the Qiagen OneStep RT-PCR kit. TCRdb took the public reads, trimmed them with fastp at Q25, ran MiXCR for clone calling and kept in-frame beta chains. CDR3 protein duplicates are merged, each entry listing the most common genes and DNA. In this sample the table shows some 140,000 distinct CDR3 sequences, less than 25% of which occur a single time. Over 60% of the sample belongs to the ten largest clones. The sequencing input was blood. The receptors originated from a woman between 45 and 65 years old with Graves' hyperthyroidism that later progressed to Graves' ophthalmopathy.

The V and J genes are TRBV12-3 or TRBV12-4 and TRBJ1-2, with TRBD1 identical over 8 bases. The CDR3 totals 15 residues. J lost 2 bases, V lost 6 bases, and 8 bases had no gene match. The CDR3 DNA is TGTGCCAGCAGAGAAGCAGGGGGCCTCAACTATGGCTACACCTTC. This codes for CASREAGGLNYGYTF.

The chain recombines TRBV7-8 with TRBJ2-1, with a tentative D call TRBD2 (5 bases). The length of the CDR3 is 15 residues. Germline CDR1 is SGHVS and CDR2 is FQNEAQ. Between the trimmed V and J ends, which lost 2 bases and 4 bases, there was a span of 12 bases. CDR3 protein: CASSLTASRYNEQFF. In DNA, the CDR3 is TGTGCCAGCAGCTTAACGGCTAGCCGTTACAATGAGCAGTTCTTC.

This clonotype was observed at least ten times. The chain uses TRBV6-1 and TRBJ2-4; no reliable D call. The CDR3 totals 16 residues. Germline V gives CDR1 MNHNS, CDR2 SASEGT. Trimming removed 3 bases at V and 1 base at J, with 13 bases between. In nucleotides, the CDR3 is TGTGCCAGCAGTGAGGATACGGGTAGGGCCAAAAACATTCAGTACTTC. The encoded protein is CASSEDTGRAKNIQYF.

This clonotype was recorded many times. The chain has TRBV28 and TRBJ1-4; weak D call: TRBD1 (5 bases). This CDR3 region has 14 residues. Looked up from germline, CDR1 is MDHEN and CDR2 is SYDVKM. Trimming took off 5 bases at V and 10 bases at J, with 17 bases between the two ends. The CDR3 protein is CASSRKSEGPKLFF. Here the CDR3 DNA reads TGTGCCAGCAGTCGCAAGAGTGAGGGGCCAAAACTGTTTTTT.